The present entry profiles one T cell receptor beta chain with its context. This entry comes from a study of blood T cell repertoires in COVID-19. Germline V gene sequence: CDR1 WSHSY, CDR2 SAAADI. The V gene end was trimmed by 3 bases and the J gene end by 4 bases; junction bases not matched to a gene: 6. The CDR3 covers 15 residues. The authors' processing: Reference gene primer amplification gave estimated nucleated cell counts. Produced via immunoSEQ multiplex PCR; TCRdb's table is partial and in-frame only. That table furnishes V, J and clone size, whereas the DNA furnished D and trimming. The table lists some 48,000 clones, about 90% of them singletons.

The TCR originated in a woman of 80 years or more in a cohort sampled during active or convalescent COVID-19. Sample: peripheral blood. This chain links TRBV10-2 with TRBJ2-7, with 10 bases fitting TRBD1. CDR3 nucleotide sequence: TGCGCCAGCAGTGACACCTGGGACAGGGGATACGAGCAGTACTTC. Residues: CASSDTWDRGYEQYF.